These 19 T cell receptor beta chains were sequenced from one sample in a study of cytomegalovirus exposure and HLA in healthy donors. Primers for the PCR totalled 60 Vbeta and 13 Jbeta. Only in-frame clones appear in the TCRdb table, and some are missing; sequencing was by immunoSEQ multiplex PCR. The sample holds about 98,000 clones; around 72% are singletons and the top ten take around 9.9%. Sequences were obtained from PBMCs. These receptors all stem from a man aged 18 to 29 in good health and CMV-seropositive.

The chain uses TRBV5-1 and TRBJ1-6; 7 bases map to TRBD1. This CDR3 comprises 15 residues. Germline CDR1 reads SGHRS; CDR2 reads YFSETQ. V shed 3 bases and J 11 bases; nucleotides not matched to a gene: 11. The CDR3 region has the DNA TGCGCCAGCAGCTCAACCACGGACAGGAAAACACCCCTCCACTTT. Its translation: CASSSTTDRKTPLHF.

The chain combines TRBV10-2 with TRBJ1-3, with 7 bases matching TRBD1. The germline gives CDR1 WSHSY, CDR2 SAAADI. Trimming removed 4 bases from V and 6 bases from J; junction bases left unmatched: 3. The CDR3 extends over 13 amino acids. Here the CDR3 DNA reads TGCGCCAGCAGTGGGACAGGCAAAAACACCATATATTTT. Translated: CASSGTGKNTIYF.

The chain couples TRBV6-5 to TRBJ1-2, with 8 bases fitting TRBD1. Germline assignment: CDR1 MNHEY and CDR2 SVGAGI. The junction had 6 bases not matched to a gene; V was cut back by 2 bases and J by 4 bases. The CDR3 has 15 amino acids. The CDR3 DNA sequence: TGTGCCAGCAGTTACGGGCGGACAGGGAGCTATGGCTACACCTTC. It yields the protein CASSYGRTGSYGYTF.

V gene TRBV5-1 combines with J gene TRBJ2-7, with D possibly being TRBD1 (5 bases). This CDR3 contains 12 residues. Deletions cut 0 bases from V and 7 bases from J, with 8 bases between. The V gene's germline CDR1 is SGHRS and CDR2 YFSETQ. The CDR3 bases are TGCGCCAGCAGCTTGGGGAAGGGGGAGCAGTACTTC. Amino acids: CASSLGKGEQYF. Variable domain in full (rest from reference TRBV5-1 and TRBJ2-7): KAGVTQTPRYLIKTRGQQVTLSCSPISGHRSVSWYQQTPGQGLQFLFEYFSETQRNKGNFPGRFSGRQFSNSRSEMNVSTLELGDSALYLCASSLGKGEQYFGPGTRLTVT.

The chain joins TRBV11-2 to TRBJ2-7; perhaps TRBD2 as D (5 bases). CDR1 is SGHAT, CDR2 FQNNGV, per germline. Trimming removed 5 bases at V and 0 bases at J, with 11 bases between. The CDR3 is 14 residues long. In nucleotides, the CDR3 is TGTGCCAGCAGCCCCCCGGAGGCCTCCTACGAGCAGTACTTC. Its translation: CASSPPEASYEQYF.

The chain recombines TRBV6-4 with TRBJ2-1, with 13 bases aligning to TRBD2. The CDR3 has 15 amino acids. After removal of 5 bases from V and 8 bases from J, the junction contained 6 bases not matched to a gene. CDR1 is MRHNA and CDR2 is SNTAGT in the germline V gene. Here the CDR3 DNA reads TGTGCCAGCAGTCCACTAGCGGGGGGGCCCGATGAGCAGTTCTTC. Its translation: CASSPLAGGPDEQFF.

This clone turned up a few times. This sequence joins TRBV12-1 and TRBJ2-3; the D call in the table, TRBD2, was not verified against the DNA. TRBV12-1 is a listed pseudogene. This CDR3 comprises 17 residues. CDR3 sequence (DNA): TGTGCCAGCAGCTTGCCTGGATTAGCGGGGGGGCGTGATACGCAGTATTTT. Its protein is CASSLPGLAGGRDTQYF.

The gene calls are TRBV4-2 and TRBJ1-1, with 9 nucleotides matching TRBD1. The V and J ends lost 0 bases and 0 bases, in that order; junction bases with no gene match: 5. In germline, CDR1 is LGHNA, CDR2 YNFKEQ. CDR3 length equals 17 residues. Written as DNA, the CDR3 is TGTGCCAGCAGCCAAGAGGGACAGGGAATTTTGAACACTGAAGCTTTCTTT. It specifies CASSQEGQGILNTEAFF.

The chain is built from TRBV11-2 and TRBJ2-4; TRBD1 agrees at 8 bases. Germline CDR1 and CDR2: SGHAT and FQNNGV. CDR3 length: 15 residues. V was clipped by 3 bases and J by 4 bases; unmatched bases: 5. CDR3 nucleotides: TGTGCCAGCAGCTTCGAGGGACAGGTAAAAAACATTCAGTACTTC. Residues: CASSFEGQVKNIQYF.

This clone was recorded only once. The V call is TRBV5-4, the J call TRBJ2-3; possibly TRBD1 for D (6 bases). V lost 3 bases, J lost 5 bases, and 13 bases lay in between. Germline CDR1 SGHNT, CDR2 YYREEE (reference sequence). CDR3 size: 14 residues. CDR3 bases: TGTGCCAGCAGCTCGGGACAAGGAAGAGATACGCAGTATTTT. This sequence encodes CASSSGQGRDTQYF.

V and J are TRBV19 and TRBJ1-5; the D is unclear. This CDR3 contains 17 residues. V was cut by 2 bases and J by 5 bases, with 19 bases left in between. The germline gives CDR1 LNHDA, CDR2 SQIVND (reference sequence). The CDR3 sequence: CASSITRVQYGDQPQHF. CDR3 sequence (DNA): TGTGCCAGTAGTATAACGAGGGTTCAATACGGGGATCAGCCCCAGCATTTT.

In this sample, this clone turned up once. The V and J genes are TRBV28 and TRBJ2-7; 9 bases fit TRBD1. CDR3 length: 15 amino acids. The junction had 7 bases not matched to a gene; V was cut back by 3 bases and J by 4 bases. CDR1 is MDHEN and CDR2 is SYDVKM in the germline V gene. The CDR3 DNA follows: TGTGCCAGCAGTTTCCGGGACAGGGTATTGTACGAGCAGTACTTC. Protein product: CASSFRDRVLYEQYF.

This chain connects TRBV28 to TRBJ2-2, with D maybe TRBD1 (5 bases). The CDR3 is made up of 16 amino acids. CDR1 is MDHEN and CDR2 is SYDVKM in the germline V gene. Trimming removed 2 bases at V and 4 bases at J, with 14 bases between. The CDR3 protein is CASSLTGGAGTGELFF. CDR3 nucleotides: TGTGCCAGCAGTTTAACCGGTGGGGCCGGCACCGGGGAGCTGTTTTTT.

A few counts support this clone. This chain uses TRBV15 with TRBJ2-2, with D possibly TRBD1 on 5 matching bases. Germline V gene lookup returns CDR1 LNHNV and CDR2 YYDKDF (reference sequence). Trimming removed 1 base at V and 1 base at J, with 7 bases between. The CDR3 runs to 15 residues. CDR3 nucleotides: TGTGCCACCAGCAGAGGTGACAGGAACACCGGGGAGCTGTTTTTT. Protein sequence: CATSRGDRNTGELFF.

The chain couples TRBV5-6 to TRBJ1-1, with unresolved D. The CDR3 loop spans 14 amino acids. Germline lookup yields CDR1 SGHDT and CDR2 YYEEEE. Trimming took 2 bases from V and 4 from J, leaving 12 bases between them. For the CDR3, the DNA is TGTGCCAGCAGCTTATTTGGGCAAAGCACTGAAGCTTTCTTT. This translates into CASSLFGQSTEAFF.

The J gene is TRBJ1-5, the V gene TRBV5-4; the D gene is possibly TRBD1 (6 bases). The V gene's germline CDR1 is SGHNT and CDR2 YYREEE (reference sequence). With 0 bases removed from V and 6 bases from J, the gap between germline ends came to 13 bases. The length of the CDR3 is 15 residues. The chain's CDR3 is CASSLDPGVGQPQHF. The CDR3 DNA reads TGTGCCAGCAGCTTGGACCCAGGGGTCGGTCAGCCCCAGCATTTT. Using reference TRBV5-4 and TRBJ1-5 for the parts outside the CDR3, the full variable domain is ETGVTQSPTHLIKTRGQQVTLRCSSQSGHNTVSWYQQALGQGPQFIFQYYREEENGRGNFPPRFSGLQFPNYSSELNVNALELDDSALYLCASSLDPGVGQPQHFGDGTRLSIL.

The CDR3 spells CASSDRAGDQETQYF. CDR3 coding DNA: TGTGCCAGCAGTGATAGAGCGGGGGATCAAGAGACCCAGTACTTC. The gene calls are TRBV6-4 and TRBJ2-5; 8 positions match TRBD2. The germline V gene encodes CDR1 MRHNA and CDR2 SNTAGT. CDR3 length: 15 residues. V lost 3 bases and J lost 2; bases outside the gene matches: 5.

This clone was recorded only once. This chain links TRBV6-5 with TRBJ2-5; tentative D call: TRBD1 (5 bases). The germline CDR1 and CDR2 sequences are MNHEY and SVGAGI. With 5 bases removed from V and 1 base from J, the gap between germline ends came to 8 bases. This CDR3 is 13 amino acids long. The CDR3 reads CASSPTGQETQYF. CDR3 bases: TGTGCCAGCAGTCCTACAGGCCAAGAGACCCAGTACTTC.

The table lists this clone with a few counts. The chain employs TRBV7-9 and TRBJ2-5; D remains unclear. Germline values: CDR1 SEHNR, CDR2 FQNEAQ (reference sequence). This CDR3 is built from 13 residues. V dropped 3 bases and J dropped 2 bases, with 7 bases sitting between them. The CDR3 nucleotides are TGTGCCAGCAGCTTTCCTCTTCAAGAGACCCAGTACTTC. It is translated as CASSFPLQETQYF.